This TCR beta chain was obtained from a study of shared clonotypes between healthy human individuals. Points from the study as a whole: In four donors, roughly 5.2% of naive CD4 clonotypes appeared in common.

In the study's own analysis: Filtering of immunoSEQ junctional sequences could not match full-length read filtering. Profiled with immunoSEQ multiplex PCR; TCRdb holds only in-frame clones, not every one. D and trimming come from the DNA, and the V and J calls and clone size come from that table. The sample lists hundreds of thousands of clones, approximately 96% seen once, with about 0.32% in the top ten. A word on this clone: Its specificity is unknown.

This CDR3 has 11 residues. Germline V gene lookup returns CDR1 SNHLY and CDR2 FYNNEI. Trimming removed 3 bases at V and 8 bases at J, with 5 bases between. The sequencing input was memory CD8+ T cells sorted from blood. Subset meaning: CD45RO+ cells pooled with CCR7-negative TemRA cells. The sequence was obtained from a man aged 25-45 years in good health. The chain joins TRBV2 to TRBJ2-1; D gene unclear. CDR3 sequence reads: CASSEWDEQFF. CDR3 nucleotides: TGTGCCAGCAGTGAGTGGGATGAGCAGTTCTTC.